The 11 T cell receptor beta chains below all came from one sample that was sequenced in a study of post-analysis software for immune sequencing data. Regarding the study as a whole: When patients were compared with controls, 4 or 5 TRBV segments were more frequent, TRBV5-6, TRBV5-1 and TRBV20-1 among them.

These receptors are not linked to any known antigen. Prepared libraries of TCR beta cDNA carried unique molecular identifiers. TCRdb independently ran MiXCR on the PCR reads; one entry per CDR3 protein. This repertoire shows roughly 600,000 distinct CDR3 sequences, roughly 46% found once; its top ten account for under 2%. Sequences were obtained from blood. Receptors originate from a girl aged 5-17 years with multiple sclerosis.

This clonotype was counted once. This chain joins TRBV7-2 and TRBJ1-4, with a weak D call TRBD1 (5 bases). The V end lost 8 bases, the J end lost 0 bases, and 16 bases lay between the germline ends. Per the germline V gene, CDR1 is SGHTA and CDR2 is FQGNSA. The CDR3 is 16 amino acids. The CDR3 bases are TGTGCCAGCCAGGGTTTAGGGGCAGCAACTAATGAAAAACTGTTTTTT. Translation: CASQGLGAATNEKLFF.

This clonotype has only a few counts. The V call is TRBV6-5, the J call TRBJ1-1; no clear D. V lost 0 bases and J 7 bases, leaving 18 bases between the germline ends. The CDR3 is 16 residues long. The germline CDR1 and CDR2 sequences are MNHEY and SVGAGI. CDR3 DNA: TGTGCCAGCAGTTACTCGAAGTCCCCTTCAGGATTTGAAGCTTTCTTT. Translated, it gives CASSYSKSPSGFEAFF.

CDR3 amino acids: CASSEDRGVGYTF. CDR3 bases: TGCGCCAGCAGCGAGGACAGGGGCGTAGGCTACACCTTC. The chain carries TRBV5-1 and TRBJ1-2; the match to TRBD1 covers 9 bases. V lost 4 bases, J lost 8 bases, and 6 bases stayed unmatched. This CDR3 contains 13 residues. Germline V gene sequence: CDR1 SGHRS, CDR2 YFSETQ.

This clonotype was observed a few times. Written as DNA, the CDR3 is TGTGCCAGCAGTTTTTCGGTTTCAGGGCTAGCCAAAAACATTCAGTACTTC. Translated: CASSFSVSGLAKNIQYF. This chain joins TRBV12-3 or TRBV12-4 and TRBJ2-4, with D possibly matching TRBD1 (5 bases). This CDR3 has 17 amino acids. The V and J ends lost 3 bases and 0 bases respectively, with 15 bases between them.

This clonotype was seen a few times. This chain connects TRBV24-1 to TRBJ1-2; 7 bases fit TRBD1. V gave up 4 bases and J gave up 2 bases; unmatched junction bases: 3. Germline values: CDR1 KGHDR, CDR2 SFDVKD. The length of the CDR3 is 14 residues. The CDR3 region has the DNA TGTGCCACCAGTGACGCGGGACAGAACTATGGCTACACCTTC. It is translated as CATSDAGQNYGYTF.

J is TRBJ1-5 and V is TRBV20-1; D gene uncertain. The germline V and J ends were trimmed by 5 bases and 3 bases, with 17 bases remaining between them. The CDR3 consists of 15 residues. Germline assignment: CDR1 DFQATT and CDR2 SNEGSKA (reference sequence). The CDR3 loop is CSASSAAPFNQPQHF. The CDR3 coding sequence is TGCAGTGCTTCTTCGGCCGCTCCCTTCAATCAGCCCCAGCATTTT.

The chain has TRBV24-1 and TRBJ2-5; 7 positions match TRBD1. The CDR3 is 15 residues long. Unmatched junction bases numbered 3, after V lost 0 bases and J lost 3 bases. Germline CDR1 is KGHDR and CDR2 is SFDVKD. CDR3 sequence: CATSDLGTEKETQYF. Written as DNA, the CDR3 is TGTGCCACCAGTGATTTGGGGACAGAGAAAGAGACCCAGTACTTC.

CDR3 DNA: TGCGCCAGCAGCCAAAACACAGGGAGCAATGAGCAGTTCTTC. As protein: CASSQNTGSNEQFF. V usage is TRBV4-1 and J usage is TRBJ2-1; TRBD1 is a possible D gene (6 bases). V lost 2 bases and J lost 6, with 11 bases in between. The CDR3 has 14 amino acids. Germline CDR1 is MGHRA and CDR2 is YSYEKL.

CDR3 in DNA: TGTGCCAGCAGTTTTGGGGGAGCCAATCAGCCCCAGCATTTT. It specifies CASSFGGANQPQHF. The chain has TRBV28 and TRBJ1-5, with D tentatively TRBD1 (5 bases). The germline CDR1 and CDR2 sequences are MDHEN and SYDVKM. CDR3 length equals 14 residues. Trimming took 3 bases from V and 3 from J, leaving 9 bases between them.

The chain links TRBV12-3 or TRBV12-4 to TRBJ2-5; tentative D call: TRBD2 (5 bases). The J call could be wrong; TRBJ2-7 is a better fit for the DNA end. This CDR3 is built from 13 residues. The chain's CDR3 is CASSPERVNEQYF. CDR3 sequence (DNA): TGTGCCAGCAGTCCGGAGAGGGTGAACGAGCAGTACTTC.

Only a few counts were recorded for this clonotype. This chain links TRBV7-3 with TRBJ2-7; 8 positions agree with TRBD1. Germline V gene lookup returns CDR1 SGHTA and CDR2 FQGTGA. V lost 5 bases and J lost 2; bases outside the gene matches: 11. The CDR3 has 16 residues. CDR3 bases: TGTGCCAGCAGCCGTACAAGCGGACAGGGAGCCTACGAGCAGTACTTC. This sequence encodes CASSRTSGQGAYEQYF. Combining the CDR3 with reference TRBV7-3 and TRBJ2-7 gives the whole variable domain GAGVSQTPSNKVTEKGKYVELRCDPISGHTALYWYRQSLGQGPEFLIYFQGTGAADDSGLPNDRFFAVRPEGSVSTLKIQRTERGDSAVYLCASSRTSGQGAYEQYFGPGTRLTVT.